This T cell receptor (beta chain) was retrieved from a study of identical twins listed by TCRdb under 2016. Context from the whole study: TCR alpha and beta repertoires from monozygotic twins, unrelated adults of various ages and cord blood were deep-sequenced to test whether fetal clonotypes persist. To rule out contamination, replicate twin experiments were performed at different times with different library preparation protocols. The paper as a whole reports these results and caveats: A weaker excess of twin sharing was found in beta out-of-frame sequences because the signal-to-noise ratio was lowered by fewer shared sequences. Fewer insertions were carried by abundant cord blood beta clonotypes, a similar but weaker trend appeared in young adult naive repertoires, and no such trend appeared in memory repertoires. Because the same donors could not be followed over many years, conclusions were based on cross-sectional statistical analysis. Compared with coincidental sharing between unrelated individuals, out-of-frame TCR alpha sequences shared between twins had an excess of sequences with low generation probability. Zero-insertion analyses could be partly confounded by invariant T cells such as MAIT and iNKT, though diverse VJ usage argued against such confounding for most clonotypes. In monozygotic twins, out-of-frame TCR alpha sharing was systematically underestimated by recombination models, although the models agreed with sharing between unrelated individuals.

This clonotype occurred a few times. There is no known antigen for this receptor. Per-base quality was not reported, and no clone a single base away is much larger than it. Every donor was a healthy Caucasian. Three pairs of female monozygotic twins, all aged about 18 to 30 years, made up the twin cohort. The RNA used for TCR libraries was isolated from peripheral blood mononuclear cells. Library preparation was by 5' RACE. The instrument given in TCRdb is Illumina HiSeq 2000. A universal primer binding site was introduced by template switching, and a unique molecular identifier was present in the final cDNA, enabling accurate counting of TCR cDNA molecules. First-strand cDNA for TCR alpha and beta chains was synthesized from specific primers in the conserved constant-segment region. To control for contamination, every cDNA library was double barcoded, receiving both a SMART-Mk sample barcode and Illumina barcodes. TruSeq adapter sequences along with Illumina sample barcodes were introduced in two successive PCR steps. The Illumina HiSeq platform was used with custom primers to sequence TCR alpha and beta cDNA libraries. As for the authors' bioinformatics: MiGEC was used to process raw reads and extract unique molecular identifiers, and MiXCR was used to find CDR3 positions. For each individual, recombination models were inferred using an EM algorithm with the repgenHMM and IGoR tools. Shared clonotypes were analyzed with the tcR package in R, and sharing was normalized by the product of cloneset sizes. To study raw recombination without the effects of thymic and clonal selection, out-of-frame nonproductive sequences were analyzed. TCRdb reanalyzed the raw reads on its own, using fastp at Q25 for trimming and MiXCR for clone calling, and kept in-frame beta chains. Here each entry gathers all rows of one CDR3 protein and keeps the most common genes and DNA. TCRdb's processing, not the study's, gives the V and J calls here. This sample gives 600,000 to 700,000 distinct CDR3 sequences in total; around 20% of them show up just once. Roughly 4% of the sample belongs to the ten largest clones.

Including cysteine and phenylalanine, the CDR3 has 15 amino acids. The entry retains the CDR3 DNA only, 45 bases that are in frame from base 1. V is reduced by 3 bases and J by 2 bases, leaving a spacing of 11 bases between them. The germline V gene (reference sequence) supplies CDR1 LGHDT and CDR2 YNNKEL. These data were likewise used in another study, on T cells expressing NK-cell markers. The second study reports: Three sorted T-cell subsets (CD3+CD56+NKG2C+, CD3+CD56+NKG2C- and CD3+CD56-NKG2C+) from several donors had their TCR beta-chain repertoires profiled. Most of the eight sequenced donors were HCMV-seropositive and one was HCMV-seronegative. In several experiments an anti-gammadeltaTCR antibody was added to restrict sorting to alphabetaTCR-expressing T cells. In more than 5 donors, the dominant CD3+CD56+NKG2C+ clonotypes were found to rank among the top 10 CD8+ clonotypes and to make up about 1.0-7.5% of CD8+ T cells. Those dominant clonotypes were again the most abundant among CD3+CD56-NKG2C+ cells in a handful of donors, at roughly 28.3-60.1%. Whether the expanded NKG2C-expressing T cell clones were specific for HCMV antigens was left unclear. All eight donors whose samples were sequenced were randomly selected healthy volunteers, three of them men and five women. A commercial ELISA kit detecting HCMV-specific IgG in serum was used to determine HCMV serostatus. For about 6 donors, unsorted PBMC were also used to sequence bulk peripheral blood T-cell repertoires. MIGEC was used to demultiplex reads and group reads by UMI, and MiTCR was used to assemble and quantify clonotypes. Only TCR cDNA sequences supported by at least two reads were kept to exclude erroneous sequences. The tcR package was used for downstream repertoire analysis, with clonotypes matched between fractions based on CDR3 nucleotide sequence plus V segment. VDJmatch was used to annotate antigen specificity against VDJdb, with one amino acid substitution in CDR3 allowed.

Sequencing was carried out using PBMCs. The chain employs TRBV3-1 and TRBJ2-1; the D gene identity is not certain. The receptor comes from a woman aged 18-35 years in good health. For the CDR3, the sequence is CASSHSDIAYNEQFF. In nucleotides, the sequence is TGTGCCAGCAGCCACAGCGACATCGCCTACAATGAGCAGTTCTTC.